This record covers a single TCR beta chain. This clone was detected a few times. Which antigen it targets is not known. The input lacks base qualities; no much larger clone sits a single base away. This sample was included in a study of T cell changes during pregnancy in multiple sclerosis (dated by TCRdb to the late 2010s). Describing the broader study: Changes in the T cell repertoire over the course of pregnancy were examined in this study in women with multiple sclerosis.

Library construction relied on the immunoSEQ multiplex PCR assay. Here the immuneACCESS table is served through TCRdb, limited to in-frame sequences with V and J called. Missing clones are a known gap in these copies; in checked studies unresolved V genes cover under half, and the rest lacks a known reason. The table for this sample lists about 45,000 clones; approximately 90% of them were counted only once. 1.4% of the sample is taken by the ten largest. In the germline V gene (reference sequence), CDR1 corresponds to LNHDA and CDR2 to SQIVND. The CDR3 runs 15 residues from the cysteine to the phenylalanine. Only the CDR3 portion is preserved as DNA: 45 bases, with reading frame beginning at the first base. Germline trimming: 5 bases from V, 3 bases from J; junction bases outside gene matches: 4.

The receptor was derived from a female donor with multiple sclerosis, enrolled in a pregnancy study. Sample: PBMCs (not recorded whether the cells were cultured). This sequence uses TRBV19 and TRBJ2-7; TRBD2 matches 13 bases in the middle. The CDR3 amino acid sequence is: CASSLRTSGSYEQYF. The nucleotides are TGTGCCAGTAGTCTCCGGACTAGCGGGAGCTACGAGCAGTACTTC.